This T cell receptor (beta chain) was obtained from a study of T cell responses to AZD1222 COVID-19 vaccine. About the study: Pooling covered second doses at about 4 or about 12 weeks.

Deletions cut 9 bases from V and 2 bases from J, with 15 bases between. The CDR3 length is 14 residues. CDR1 MDHEN and CDR2 SYDVKM come from the germline V gene. The table came from immunoSEQ multiplex PCR; TCRdb's copy has only in-frame clones and leaves some out. Altogether over 45,000 clones are present, around 85% being singletons, with the ten largest covering roughly 17%. Findings of the study overall: After two AZD1222 doses, spike-specific TCR breadth and depth rose versus day 0. White British ancestry dominated among donors, who included more females, and clonal diversity was possibly underestimated.

As regards this clone: The antigen is undetermined.

The specimen comprised peripheral blood, sampled on day 0 of AZD1222 vaccination. This sequence originates from an adult in good health. V and J are TRBV28 and TRBJ2-3, with D possibly matching TRBD2 (6 bases). The CDR3 DNA follows: TGTGCCAGTTCTAGCGACGGGCTCACAGATACGCAGTATTTT. This codes for CASSSDGLTDTQYF. Supplemented by reference TRBV28 and TRBJ2-3, the full variable domain reads DVKVTQSSRYLVKRTGEKVFLECVQDMDHENMFWYRQDPGLGLRLIYFSYDVKMKEKGDIPEGYSVSREKKERFSLILESASTNQTSMYLCASSSDGLTDTQYFGPGTRLTVL.